Listed below are T cell receptor beta chains from one sample, sequenced in a study of PD-1 blockade in classical Hodgkin lymphoma. Data came from immunoSEQ multiplex PCR; TCRdb stores just in-frame clones and leaves some out. The sample includes approximately 19,000 clones, roughly three quarters of them seen just once. Source: peripheral blood mononuclear cells (PBMCs), taken before the second cycle of nivolumab. These receptors were collected from a human donor with classical Hodgkin lymphoma. CDR3s include the opening cysteine and the closing phenylalanine or tryptophan. A D gene is named only where the DNA matches it firmly. Size values are once, few and many counts, or a class for expanded clones, and some rows have none.

CDR3 protein: CASSLGDRASHEQYF
CDR3 DNA: TGTGCCAGCAGTTTAGGGGACAGGGCTTCCCACGAGCAGTACTTC
V gene: TRBV28
J gene: TRBJ2-7
D gene: TRBD1
clone size: .

CDR3 protein: CASSQYTSGEETQYF
CDR3 DNA: TGCGCCAGCAGCCAGTACACTAGCGGGGAAGAGACCCAGTACTTC
V gene: TRBV4-3
J gene: TRBJ2-5
D gene: TRBD2
clone size: .

CDR3 protein: CASSGTQYF
CDR3 DNA: TGTGCCAGCAGTGGCACGCAGTATTTT
V gene: TRBV2
J gene: TRBJ2-3
D gene: .
clone size: .

CDR3 protein: CASSFLYGYTF
CDR3 DNA: TGTGCCAGCAGCTTCCTTTATGGCTACACCTTC
V gene: TRBV7-2
J gene: TRBJ1-2
D gene: .
clone size: few

CDR3 protein: CASSLVTGVHGYTF
CDR3 DNA: TGTGCCAGCAGCTTGGTAACAGGGGTTCATGGCTACACCTTC
V gene: TRBV5-8
J gene: TRBJ1-2
D gene: TRBD1
clone size: few

CDR3 protein: CASSDPGQITGELFF
CDR3 DNA: TGTGCCAGCAGCGACCCGGGACAGATCACCGGGGAGCTGTTTTTT
V gene: TRBV11-3
J gene: TRBJ2-2
D gene: TRBD1
clone size: .

CDR3 protein: CASSLPEGVSNQPQHF
CDR3 DNA: TGTGCCAGCAGTTTGCCCGAGGGTGTAAGCAATCAGCCCCAGCATTTT
V gene: TRBV28
J gene: TRBJ1-5
D gene: .
clone size: .

CDR3 protein: CASRPGWGVTEAFF
CDR3 DNA: TGTGCCAGCAGGCCCGGGTGGGGCGTCACTGAAGCTTTCTTT
V gene: TRBV6-6
J gene: TRBJ1-1
D gene: .
clone size: .

CDR3 protein: CASSPDAGEETQYF
CDR3 DNA: TGTGCCAGCTCACCGGACGCAGGGGAAGAGACCCAGTACTTC
V gene: TRBV18
J gene: TRBJ2-5
D gene: .
clone size: .

CDR3 protein: CASTFRQGGNSPLHF
CDR3 DNA: TGTGCCAGTACTTTCAGACAGGGAGGGAATTCACCCCTCCACTTT
V gene: TRBV19
J gene: TRBJ1-6
D gene: TRBD1
clone size: .

CDR3 protein: CAISEPAGTGLTEAFF
CDR3 DNA: TGTGCCATCAGTGAACCCGCCGGGACAGGGTTGACTGAAGCTTTCTTT
V gene: TRBV10-3
J gene: TRBJ1-1
D gene: TRBD1
clone size: .

CDR3 protein: CASSSPFLAGSTDTQYF
CDR3 DNA: TGTGCCAGCAGCTCACCCTTCCTAGCGGGTAGCACAGATACGCAGTATTTT
V gene: TRBV11-2
J gene: TRBJ2-3
D gene: TRBD2
clone size: .

CDR3 protein: CASSFFAVGLPSTDTQYF
CDR3 DNA: TGTGCCAGCAGCTTCTTTGCGGTTGGACTCCCGAGCACAGATACGCAGTATTTT
V gene: TRBV5-6
J gene: TRBJ2-3
D gene: .
clone size: .

CDR3 protein: CASSPGTVGGYTF
CDR3 DNA: TGTGCCAGCAGCCCGGGGACGGTAGGTGGCTACACCTTC
V gene: TRBV11-3
J gene: TRBJ1-2
D gene: .
clone size: once

CDR3 protein: CASSWGGLADSSSYEQYF
CDR3 DNA: TGTGCCAGCAGTTGGGGGGGACTAGCGGACTCTAGCTCCTACGAGCAGTACTTC
V gene: TRBV28
J gene: TRBJ2-7
D gene: TRBD2
clone size: .